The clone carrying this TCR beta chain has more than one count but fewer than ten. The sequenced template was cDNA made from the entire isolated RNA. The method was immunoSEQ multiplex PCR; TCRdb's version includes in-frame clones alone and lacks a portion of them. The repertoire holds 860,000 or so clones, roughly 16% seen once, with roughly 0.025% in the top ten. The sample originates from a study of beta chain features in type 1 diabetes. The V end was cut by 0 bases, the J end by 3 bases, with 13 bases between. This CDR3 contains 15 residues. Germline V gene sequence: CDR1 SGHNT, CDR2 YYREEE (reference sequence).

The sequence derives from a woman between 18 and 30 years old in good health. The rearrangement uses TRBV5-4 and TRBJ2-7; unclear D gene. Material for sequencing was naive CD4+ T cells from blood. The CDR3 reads CASSLGIGRNYEQYF. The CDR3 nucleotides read TGTGCCAGCAGCTTGGGGATTGGACGGAACTACGAGCAGTACTTC.